This T cell receptor beta chain was profiled in a study of blood T cells in healthy people across ages. The overall study: Template switching captured about one barcoded beta molecule per two T cells. Findings of the study overall: Diversity was higher, and naive CD4+ cells more numerous, in long-lived donors than in aged donors.

Then a second PCR, running about 6 to 12 cycles, was carried out with a sample-barcoded 5' primer and a J-beta primer mix. In TCRdb, the 5' RACE reads were re-called with MiXCR into one record per CDR3 protein. The sample shows some 1,800,000 distinct CDR3 sequences, about two fifths of them seen only once. Germline V lookup: CDR1 KGHDR, CDR2 SFDVKD. V was trimmed by 4 bases and J by 9 bases, leaving 27 bases between them. This CDR3 has 18 amino acids. A word on this clonotype: The antigen is undetermined.

Whenever a sample was processed, at least 7 million PBMCs were isolated. The genes are TRBV24-1 and TRBJ2-1, with D perhaps matching TRBD1 (6 bases). Sequences were obtained from blood. This TCR was sampled from a human donor in good health. The CDR3 reads CATSDRPLTGSQDGEQFF. The CDR3 DNA reads TGTGCCACCAGTGACCGTCCACTGACAGGCAGTCAAGATGGTGAGCAGTTCTTC.